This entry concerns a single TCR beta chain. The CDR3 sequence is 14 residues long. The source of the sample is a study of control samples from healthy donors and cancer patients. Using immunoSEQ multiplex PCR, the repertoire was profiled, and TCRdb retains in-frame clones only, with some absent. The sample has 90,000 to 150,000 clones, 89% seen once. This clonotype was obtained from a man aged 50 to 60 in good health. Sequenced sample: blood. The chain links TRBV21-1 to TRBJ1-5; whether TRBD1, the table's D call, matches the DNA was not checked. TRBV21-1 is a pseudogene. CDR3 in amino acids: CASSTRQGNQPQHF. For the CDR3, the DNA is TGTGCCAGCAGCACCCGACAGGGGAATCAGCCCCAGCATTTT.